The 29 T cell receptor beta chains listed next were all sequenced from one sample in a study of blood T cell repertoires in COVID-19. The repertoire was sequenced with immunoSEQ multiplex PCR; TCRdb's copy has only in-frame clones and lacks some. The sample has 200,000 to 250,000 clones, roughly nine tenths seen once. Input material: PBMCs or T cells enriched from blood (not recorded which). The receptors shown here come from a woman aged 50 to 65 in a cohort exposed to, infected with or recovered from COVID-19 (not recorded which).

In its sample, this clone was seen a few times. V and J are TRBV3-1 (or the pseudogene TRBV3-2) and TRBJ1-1; perhaps TRBD1 as D (5 bases). Germline V gene lookup returns CDR1 LGHDT and CDR2 YNNKEL (reference sequence). CDR3 length: 13 residues. V was trimmed by 1 base and J by 11 bases, leaving 14 bases between them. CDR3 DNA: TGTGCCAGCAGCCAAGCCCCTGCGGGGGGGGCTTTCTTT. This translates into CASSQAPAGGAFF.

The CDR3 nucleotides read TGTGCCAGCAGTTCGGGTACAGGGGGCGCATATTTGAACACCGGGGAGCTGTTTTTT. This codes for CASSSGTGGAYLNTGELFF. The V call is TRBV7-3, the J call TRBJ2-2; TRBD1 agrees at 9 bases. Germline CDR1 is SGHTA and CDR2 is FQGTGA. Trimming cost V 6 bases and J 1 base; bases outside gene matches: 15. This CDR3 region has 19 residues.

The rearrangement joins TRBV7-2 to TRBJ1-1, with 9 nucleotides matching TRBD1. Looked up from germline, CDR1 is SGHTA and CDR2 is FQGNSA. Trimming cost V 5 bases and J 5 bases; bases outside gene matches: 15. The CDR3 runs 17 residues. As DNA, the CDR3 is TGTGCCAGCAGCCCCGGGGGACAGGGTGGCCGTTGGACTGAAGCTTTCTTT. Protein product: CASSPGGQGGRWTEAFF.

The chain couples TRBV3-1 (or the pseudogene TRBV3-2) to TRBJ2-1; the D is unclear. The CDR3 covers 13 residues. Germline values: CDR1 LGHDT, CDR2 YNNKEL (reference sequence). V lost 0 bases and J lost 7, with 7 bases in between. The CDR3 sequence is CASSQDVSNEQFF. CDR3 bases: TGTGCCAGCAGCCAAGATGTATCGAATGAGCAGTTCTTC.

The rearrangement uses TRBV4-1 and TRBJ2-3; 7 bases are a match to TRBD2. Trimming took 0 bases from V and 6 from J; bases not matched to a gene: 3. The CDR3 runs to 14 residues. Germline V gives CDR1 MGHRA, CDR2 YSYEKL. The DNA for the CDR3 is TGCGCCAGCAGCCAAGAGCAGCGGGGCGATACGCAGTATTTT. It specifies CASSQEQRGDTQYF.

The chain carries TRBV3-1 (or the pseudogene TRBV3-2) and TRBJ2-5, with TRBD2 matching 8 bases. V lost 6 bases to trimming and J lost 1 base; unmatched junction nucleotides: 4. The germline V gene encodes CDR1 LGHDT and CDR2 YNNKEL (reference sequence). This CDR3 is 14 amino acids long. The CDR3 DNA reads TGTGCCAGCAGTCGCCGGGGGGGCCAAGAGACCCAGTACTTC. Translated: CASSRRGGQETQYF.

The V call is TRBV5-1, the J call TRBJ1-6; D might be TRBD1 (5 bases). V lost 1 base and J lost 9, with 17 bases in between. Germline V gene data show CDR1 as SGHRS and CDR2 as YFSETQ. CDR3 size: 16 residues. CDR3 protein: CASSLFGEGLASPLHF. The CDR3 DNA reads as TGCGCCAGCAGCTTGTTTGGGGAGGGACTCGCTTCACCCCTCCACTTT.

J is TRBJ2-7 and V is TRBV18; weak D call: TRBD1 (5 bases). This CDR3 is built from 15 residues. Germline-derived CDR1 and CDR2 are KGHSH and LQKENI. V dropped 3 bases and J dropped 2 bases, with 14 bases sitting between them. DNA for the CDR3: TGTGCCAGCTCACCCGGACACTCTGGCGCCTACGAGCAGTACTTC. Residues: CASSPGHSGAYEQYF.

The rearrangement links TRBV6-5 to TRBJ1-2, with TRBD1 as a possible D gene (5 bases). From germline, CDR1 is MNHEY and CDR2 SVGAGI. This CDR3 is built from 13 residues. The germline V and J ends were trimmed by 2 bases and 5 bases, with 9 bases remaining between them. CDR3 sequence: CASSYAGGYGYTF. Written as DNA, the CDR3 is TGTGCCAGCAGTTACGCGGGGGGTTATGGCTACACCTTC.

V gene TRBV7-2 combines with J gene TRBJ2-7; 7 bases are shared with TRBD1. The CDR3 totals 14 residues. The germline gives CDR1 SGHTA, CDR2 FQGNSA. V trimming: 4 bases; J trimming: 5 bases; junction bases outside the gene matches: 8. The CDR3 nucleotides read TGTGCCAGCAGCTCACAGGGGTCGCGGAACGAGCAGTACTTC. Protein: CASSSQGSRNEQYF. The variable domain in full, with the rest retrieved from reference TRBV7-2 and TRBJ2-7, is GAGVSQSPSNKVTEKGKDVELRCDPISGHTALYWYRQSLGQGLEFLIYFQGNSAPDKSGLPSDRFSAERTGGSVSTLTIQRTQQEDSAVYLCASSSQGSRNEQYFGPGTRLTVT.

The chain links TRBV7-9 to TRBJ2-1, with TRBD2 matching 7 bases. With 1 base clipped from V and 9 bases from J, the junction kept 18 bases outside the gene matches. The CDR3 loop spans 18 amino acids. Germline values: CDR1 SEHNR, CDR2 FQNEAQ (reference sequence). CDR3 residues: CASSLGISGLYGLGEQFF. The CDR3 nucleotides are TGTGCCAGCAGCTTAGGGATTTCGGGACTATATGGTTTGGGTGAGCAGTTCTTC.

The rearrangement links TRBV10-3 to TRBJ2-1; 12 bases are shared with TRBD2. Looked up from germline, CDR1 is ENHRY and CDR2 is SYGVKD. V was clipped by 6 bases and J by 10 bases; unmatched bases: 4. The CDR3 is made up of 13 amino acids. The CDR3 spells CAIRPGTSGEQFF. CDR3 in DNA: TGTGCCATCAGGCCCGGGACTAGCGGGGAGCAGTTCTTC.

This clone was recorded only once. The chain recombines TRBV6-6 with TRBJ1-5; weak D call: TRBD1 (6 bases). V lost 6 bases and J lost 6, with 21 bases in between. The CDR3 loop spans 16 amino acids. Per the germline V gene, CDR1 is MNHNY and CDR2 is SVGAGI (reference sequence). The CDR3 DNA reads as TGTGCCAGCAGCCCCCGGGTGGGGGGGGCCGGTCAGCCCCAGCATTTT. It encodes CASSPRVGGAGQPQHF.

To note about this clone: The junction differs from germline at one of its ends, possibly a read error. The CDR3 spells CASRIGQYVGGNTIYF. The CDR3 coding sequence is TGTGCCAGTAGAATAGGACAGTACGTCGGTGGAAACACCATATATTTT. V gene TRBV19 combines with J gene TRBJ1-3; TRBD1 is a possible D gene (6 bases). CDR1 is LNHDA, CDR2 SQIVND, per germline (reference sequence). The CDR3 has 16 residues.

The chain is built from TRBV30 and TRBJ1-2, with no clear D. The CDR3 runs 13 residues. Germline lookup yields CDR1 GTSNPN and CDR2 SVGIG (reference sequence). Between the trimmed V and J ends, which lost 5 bases and 5 bases, there was a span of 15 bases. The chain's CDR3 is CAWSPGWRYGYTF. DNA of the CDR3: TGTGCCTGGTCCCCGGGATGGAGGTATGGCTACACCTTC.

V usage is TRBV28 and J usage is TRBJ1-3; D remains ambiguous. Trimming cost V 1 base and J 0 bases, with 13 bases left between them. The CDR3 extends over 17 amino acids. Germline loops: CDR1 MDHEN, CDR2 SYDVKM. The DNA for the CDR3 is TGTGCCAGCAGTTTATCAGGCTTCTCGGCCTCTGGAAACACCATATATTTT. Translating gives CASSLSGFSASGNTIYF.

The CDR3 DNA is TGTGCCAGTAGTATCTTACCGGGACAGGGAAAAACTGAAGCTTTCTTT. Protein sequence: CASSILPGQGKTEAFF. This chain connects TRBV19 to TRBJ1-1, with 9 bases aligning to TRBD1. CDR3 length: 16 residues. With 3 bases clipped from V and 5 bases from J, the junction kept 10 bases outside the gene matches. Germline V gene sequence: CDR1 LNHDA, CDR2 SQIVND (reference sequence).

This chain joins TRBV5-1 and TRBJ2-3; 9 bases fit TRBD2. The CDR3 runs 15 residues. Per the germline V gene, CDR1 is SGHRS and CDR2 is YFSETQ. With 0 bases clipped from V and 5 bases from J, the junction kept 4 bases outside the gene matches. CDR3 protein: CASSLAAGGQDTQYF. In DNA form, the CDR3 reads TGCGCCAGCAGCTTGGCCGCGGGGGGGCAAGATACGCAGTATTTT.

The gene calls are TRBV6-5 and TRBJ1-3, with D hard to call. CDR1 is MNHEY and CDR2 is SVGAGI in the germline V gene. The CDR3 spans 16 residues. The ends were cut back, 0 bases at V and 4 bases at J, with 13 bases in the middle. Written as DNA, the CDR3 is TGTGCCAGCAGTTACTCCCGCAACGCGGGAGGAAACACCATATATTTT. Protein: CASSYSRNAGGNTIYF.

This chain connects TRBV4-2 to TRBJ1-6; D gene unclear. The CDR3 covers 14 residues. The V end was cut by 4 bases, the J end by 8 bases, with 12 bases between. Germline V gives CDR1 LGHNA, CDR2 YNFKEQ. The CDR3 DNA follows: TGTGCCAGCAGCCCGGGAGGCGCCTATTCACCCCTCCACTTT. Its protein is CASSPGGAYSPLHF.

The chain joins TRBV10-3 to TRBJ1-1; D gene unclear. The ends were cut back, 6 bases at V and 7 bases at J, with 9 bases in the middle. CDR1 is ENHRY and CDR2 is SYGVKD in the germline V gene. This CDR3 has 11 residues. DNA of the CDR3: TGTGCCATCAGAGGCGGCCGTGAAGCTTTCTTT. Translating it yields CAIRGGREAFF.

The chain carries TRBV7-3 and TRBJ2-1; a weak D match, TRBD2 (6 bases). Trimming cost V 1 base and J 0 bases, with 13 bases left between them. The CDR3 runs to 17 residues. CDR1 and CDR2 from the germline V gene are SGHTA and FQGTGA. CDR3 amino acids: CASSLIGGASSYNEQFF. CDR3 bases: TGTGCCAGCAGCTTAATAGGCGGGGCGAGCTCCTACAATGAGCAGTTCTTC.

This clone is a singleton in its sample. The rearrangement links TRBV11-2 to TRBJ1-1; 7 positions match TRBD1. V lost 4 bases and J lost 4; bases outside the gene matches: 6. The CDR3 is 14 amino acids. In germline, CDR1 is SGHAT, CDR2 FQNNGV. In DNA form, the CDR3 reads TGTGCCAGCAGCTCGAACAGGGGCGGCACTGAAGCTTTCTTT. The encoded protein is CASSSNRGGTEAFF.

The genes are TRBV5-1 and TRBJ1-2; no reliable D call. The V end lost 0 bases, the J end lost 0 bases, and 9 bases lay between the germline ends. Germline V gene data show CDR1 as SGHRS and CDR2 as YFSETQ. The CDR3 length is 15 residues. CDR3 in amino acids: CASSLAPGPNYGYTF. CDR3 bases: TGCGCCAGCAGCTTGGCCCCCGGTCCTAACTATGGCTACACCTTC. The whole variable domain, remainder taken from reference TRBV5-1 and TRBJ1-2, is KAGVTQTPRYLIKTRGQQVTLSCSPISGHRSVSWYQQTPGQGLQFLFEYFSETQRNKGNFPGRFSGRQFSNSRSEMNVSTLELGDSALYLCASSLAPGPNYGYTFGSGTRLTVV.

On this clone: A read error may produce the germline difference seen at one junction end. The chain is built from TRBV15 and TRBJ2-1, with D maybe TRBD1 (5 bases). Per the germline V gene, CDR1 is LNHNV and CDR2 is YYDKDF (reference sequence). The length of the CDR3 is 13 residues. The CDR3 is CATSGDSYNEQFF. DNA of the CDR3: TGTGCCACCAGCGGAGACAGCTACAATGAGCAGTTCTTC.

The rearrangement uses TRBV28 and TRBJ1-2; D is perhaps TRBD1 (5 bases). Germline loops: CDR1 MDHEN, CDR2 SYDVKM. There are 14 residues in the CDR3. V dropped 5 bases and J dropped 8 bases, with 18 bases sitting between them. CDR3 residues: CASSRGLDIKGYTF. Here the CDR3 DNA reads TGTGCCAGCAGTAGGGGACTGGATATCAAGGGCTACACCTTC.

The chain links TRBV7-2 to TRBJ2-5; D is perhaps TRBD2 (6 bases). This CDR3 spans 16 amino acids. Germline CDR1 SGHTA, CDR2 FQGNSA. Trimming took 2 bases from V and 4 from J, leaving 17 bases between them. CDR3 in amino acids: CASSLKPGGAVETQYF. The CDR3 nucleotides read TGTGCCAGCAGCTTAAAACCGGGCGGGGCCGTAGAGACCCAGTACTTC.

The chain recombines TRBV5-1 with TRBJ1-3; 9 positions agree with TRBD1. This CDR3 comprises 14 residues. CDR1 is SGHRS, CDR2 YFSETQ, per germline. Germline trimming cut 4 bases from V and 4 bases from J; bases unmatched to any gene: 3. The CDR3 sequence is CASSAGTGGNTIYF. The CDR3 DNA is TGCGCCAGCAGCGCTGGGACAGGGGGAAACACCATATATTTT.

In its sample, this clone was seen once. The genes are TRBV4-3 and TRBJ1-1; D unresolved. V shed 0 bases and J shed 4 bases, with 9 bases lying between them. The CDR3 consists of 14 residues. CDR1 is LGHNA, CDR2 YSLEER, per germline. CDR3 coding DNA: TGCGCCAGCAGCCAAGAAGAGGAGTCCACTGAAGCTTTCTTT. Translating gives CASSQEEESTEAFF.